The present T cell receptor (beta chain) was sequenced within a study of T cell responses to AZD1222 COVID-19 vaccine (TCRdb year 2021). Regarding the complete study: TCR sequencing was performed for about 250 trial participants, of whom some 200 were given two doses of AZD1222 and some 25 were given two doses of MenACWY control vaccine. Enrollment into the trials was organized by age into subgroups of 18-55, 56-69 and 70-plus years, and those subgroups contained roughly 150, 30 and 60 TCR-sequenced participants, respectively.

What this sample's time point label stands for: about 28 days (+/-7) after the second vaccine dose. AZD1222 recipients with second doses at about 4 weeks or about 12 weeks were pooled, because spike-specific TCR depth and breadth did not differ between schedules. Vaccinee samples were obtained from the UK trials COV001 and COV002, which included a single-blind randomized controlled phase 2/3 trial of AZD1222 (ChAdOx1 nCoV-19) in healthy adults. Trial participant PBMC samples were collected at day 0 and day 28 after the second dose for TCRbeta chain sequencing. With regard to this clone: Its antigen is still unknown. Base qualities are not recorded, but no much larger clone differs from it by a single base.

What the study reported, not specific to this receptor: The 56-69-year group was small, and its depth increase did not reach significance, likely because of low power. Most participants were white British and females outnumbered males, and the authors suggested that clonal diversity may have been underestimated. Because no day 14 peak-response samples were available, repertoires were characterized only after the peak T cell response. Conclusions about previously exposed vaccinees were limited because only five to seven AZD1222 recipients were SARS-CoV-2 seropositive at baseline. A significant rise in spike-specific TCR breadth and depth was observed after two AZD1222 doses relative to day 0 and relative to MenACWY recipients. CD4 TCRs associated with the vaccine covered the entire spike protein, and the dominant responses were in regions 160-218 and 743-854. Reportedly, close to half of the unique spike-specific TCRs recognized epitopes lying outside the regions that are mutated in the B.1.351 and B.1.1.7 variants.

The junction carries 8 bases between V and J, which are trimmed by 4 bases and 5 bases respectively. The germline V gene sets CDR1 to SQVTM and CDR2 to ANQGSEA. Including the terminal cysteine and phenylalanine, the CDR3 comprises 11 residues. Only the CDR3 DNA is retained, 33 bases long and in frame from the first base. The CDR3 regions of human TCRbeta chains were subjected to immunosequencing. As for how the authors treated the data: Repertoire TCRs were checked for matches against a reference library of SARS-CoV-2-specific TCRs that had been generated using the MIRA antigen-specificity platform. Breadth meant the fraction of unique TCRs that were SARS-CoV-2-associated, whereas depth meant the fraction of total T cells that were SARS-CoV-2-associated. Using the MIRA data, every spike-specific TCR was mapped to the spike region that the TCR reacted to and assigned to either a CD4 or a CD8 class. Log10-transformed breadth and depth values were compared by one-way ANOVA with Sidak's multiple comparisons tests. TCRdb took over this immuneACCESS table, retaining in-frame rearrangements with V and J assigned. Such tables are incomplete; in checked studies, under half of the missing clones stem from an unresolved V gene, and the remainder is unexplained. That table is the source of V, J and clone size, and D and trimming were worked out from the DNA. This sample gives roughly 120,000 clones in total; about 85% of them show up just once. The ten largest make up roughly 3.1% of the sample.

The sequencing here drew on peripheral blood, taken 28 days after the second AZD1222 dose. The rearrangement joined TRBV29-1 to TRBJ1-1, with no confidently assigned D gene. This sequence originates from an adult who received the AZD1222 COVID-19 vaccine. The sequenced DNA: TGCAGCGTTGGAGGGTGGACTGAAGCTTTCTTT. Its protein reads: CSVGGWTEAFF.